This section outlines one T cell receptor beta chain sequence together with its context. The target of this receptor is not known. Base qualities are not recorded, but no much larger clone differs from it by a single base. The immunoSEQ Assay, a bias-controlled multiplex PCR, was used to amplify TCRbeta CDR3 regions from genomic DNA. On the authors' methods: Nucleated cell counts per sample were estimated from amplification of reference gene primers within the assay. Sequence reads were collapsed and filtered to measure the absolute abundance of every unique TCRbeta CDR3 rearrangement. For each sample, productive Simpson clonality was calculated as the square root of Simpson's diversity index over productive rearrangements. As stored in TCRdb, this immuneACCESS dataset retains in-frame rearrangements with V and J assigned. A fraction of the clones does not appear; measured against another copy, unresolved V genes explain less than half of the discrepancy, and the remainder lacks a known reason. V and J calls plus clone size are reproduced from that table; the DNA served to infer D and trimming. Recorded for this sample are approximately 89,000 clones; roughly 80% of them occurred a single time. The top ten clones comprise roughly 6% of the sample.

The record originates from a study of blood T cell repertoires in COVID-19 (dated by TCRdb to about 2020). For context, the study as a whole: The collaborator samples originated in the United States, Italy and Spain and spanned the acute and convalescent phases of COVID-19. Where available, HLA class I and class II types were taken from metadata supplied by the sample provider and were not determined by assay-based typing. Nearly every sample came with metadata listing a de-identified subject ID, COVID-19 status, age in years and sex. The material from the prospective study consisted of cDNA or gDNA derived from T cells, B-cell-depleted T cells, or PBMCs. The dataset comprised deeply sampled blood TCRbeta repertoires from subjects exposed to, actively infected with, or recovered from COVID-19. Samples were obtained from the ongoing ImmuneRACE study (first 160 participants) and from 1,254 subjects provided by 6 global collaborators. The repertoires were released in a freely available public database intended as a resource for research on the immune response to SARS-CoV-2.

Reading from cysteine to phenylalanine, the CDR3 counts 14 amino acids. The only DNA kept is the CDR3, 42 bases in frame from the first base. Taken from the germline V gene, the CDR1 and CDR2 loops are LGHNA and YNFKEQ. Trimmed from V: 4 bases; trimmed from J: 7 bases; junction bases lacking a gene match: 3. One collaborating source in Seattle enrolled patients while the patients were actively infected and followed the patients over time throughout the course of disease. Collaborating institutions collected whole blood in K2EDTA tubes following their own protocols. For TCRbeta analysis, collaborator samples were shipped as frozen whole blood, as isolated PBMCs, or as DNA extracted from either sample type. What the authors observed across the whole study: Clinical and demographic metadata were provided uncurated, with the amount varying by source and participant.

The rearrangement combines TRBV4-2 with TRBJ1-4, and 10 junction bases match TRBD1. The receptor's source is a man between 65 and 80 years old with COVID-19, enrolled during active disease. The specimen was peripheral blood. The bases read TGTGCCAGCAGCCGAGACAGGGGGCTTGAAAAACTGTTTTTT. Its translation is CASSRDRGLEKLFF.